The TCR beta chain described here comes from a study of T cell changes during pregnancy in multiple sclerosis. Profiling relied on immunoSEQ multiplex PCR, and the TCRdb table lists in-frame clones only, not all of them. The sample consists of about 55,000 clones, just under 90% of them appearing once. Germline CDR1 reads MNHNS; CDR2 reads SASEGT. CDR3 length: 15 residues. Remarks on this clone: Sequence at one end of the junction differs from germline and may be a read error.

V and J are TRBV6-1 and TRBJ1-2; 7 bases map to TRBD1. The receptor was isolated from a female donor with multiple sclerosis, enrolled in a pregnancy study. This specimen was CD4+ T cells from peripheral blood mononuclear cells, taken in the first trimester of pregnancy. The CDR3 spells CASREGTVGFYGYTF. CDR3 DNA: TGTGCCAGCAGGGAAGGGACAGTCGGCTTCTATGGCTACACCTTC.